The rows below give T cell receptor beta chains drawn from one sample of a study of blood T cells in healthy people across ages. TCRdb used MiXCR to reprocess the 5' RACE reads, holding one entry per CDR3 protein. The sample has 870,000 or so distinct CDR3 sequences, roughly 26% seen once. Sample: blood. Source of these receptors: a woman aged 80 or over in good health. CDR3s include the opening cysteine and the closing phenylalanine or tryptophan. D genes are given only for firm matches. Clone size is not always given. Where it is, it says once, few, many or a class for expanded clones.

size: .
D: .
V: TRBV12-3/TRBV12-4
J: TRBJ2-4
CDR3: CASTEGGRLGNIQYF
DNA: TGTGCCAGCACGGAGGGGGGTCGACTAGGAAACATTCAGTACTTC

size: .
D: .
V: TRBV11-1
J: TRBJ2-5
CDR3: CASSLGVTAIQETQYF
DNA: TGTGCCAGCAGCCTCGGCGTAACAGCGATACAAGAGACCCAGTACTTC

size: many
D: .
V: TRBV15
J: TRBJ2-5
CDR3: CATSRKATAQETQYF
DNA: TGTGCCACCAGCAGGAAAGCCACTGCACAGGAGACCCAGTACTTC

size: .
D: .
V: TRBV7-8
J: TRBJ1-2
CDR3: CASSPYPDGFYGYTF
DNA: TGTGCCAGCAGCCCATATCCGGACGGTTTCTATGGCTACACCTTC

size: .
D: .
V: TRBV20-1
J: TRBJ2-5
CDR3: CSACYLQETQYF
DNA: TGCAGTGCCTGCTACCTCCAAGAGACCCAGTACTTC

size: many
D: .
V: TRBV27
J: TRBJ1-2
CDR3: CASSDTRQGGYTF
DNA: TGTGCCAGCAGTGATACCCGCCAAGGAGGCTACACCTTC

size: many
D: .
V: TRBV6-6
J: TRBJ1-2
CDR3: CASSQQAAANYGYTF
DNA: TGTGCCAGCAGCCAACAGGCGGCTGCTAACTATGGCTACACCTTC

size: many
D: .
V: TRBV7-9
J: TRBJ2-3
CDR3: CASSLKRTDTQYF
DNA: TGTGCCAGCAGCTTAAAACGCACAGATACGCAGTATTTT

size: .
D: TRBD1
V: TRBV12-3/TRBV12-4
J: TRBJ2-3
CDR3: CASSPLPRGLTDAEYF
DNA: TGTGCCAGCAGTCCCCTACCCAGGGGGCTTACAGATGCGGAGTATTTT

size: many
D: TRBD2
V: TRBV5-1
J: TRBJ2-5
CDR3: CASSSGGTLEETQYF
DNA: TGCGCCAGCAGCTCGGGGGGGACACTAGAAGAGACCCAGTACTTC

size: .
D: TRBD2
V: TRBV28
J: TRBJ2-3
CDR3: CASSLSSGLAGIPLSTDTQYF
DNA: TGTGCCAGCAGTTTATCCTCGGGACTAGCGGGGATTCCACTAAGCACAGATACGCAGTATTTT

size: many
D: .
V: TRBV7-2
J: TRBJ1-2
CDR3: CASSLENSNYGYTF
DNA: TGTGCCAGCAGCTTAGAGAATAGTAACTATGGCTACACCTTC

size: once
D: TRBD1
V: TRBV30
J: TRBJ1-4
CDR3: CAWSSQGMREKLFF
DNA: TGTGCCTGGAGTTCACAGGGGATGAGGGAAAAACTGTTTTTT

size: many
D: .
V: TRBV20-1
J: TRBJ1-4
CDR3: CSASSLEGMTEKLFF
DNA: TGCAGTGCTAGTTCCCTTGAAGGGATGACTGAAAAACTGTTTTTT

size: many
D: TRBD2
V: TRBV20-1
J: TRBJ2-7
CDR3: CSAPDRGGGGYEQYF
DNA: TGCAGTGCCCCCGATCGTGGTGGCGGGGGGTACGAGCAGTACTTC

size: many
D: TRBD1
V: TRBV7-8
J: TRBJ2-3
CDR3: CASSLGQGPPDTQYF
DNA: TGTGCCAGCAGCTTAGGACAGGGTCCTCCAGATACGCAGTATTTT

size: .
D: .
V: TRBV11-2
J: TRBJ1-2
CDR3: CASSADLRRRGGYTF
DNA: TGTGCCAGCAGCGCCGACCTGAGGCGAAGAGGTGGCTACACCTTC

size: .
D: .
V: TRBV6-2/TRBV6-3
J: TRBJ1-4
CDR3: CASSYLGEYRESATNEKLFF
DNA: TGTGCCAGCAGTTACTTGGGGGAATACAGGGAGTCCGCAACTAATGAAAAACTGTTTTTT

size: few
D: .
V: TRBV6-2/TRBV6-3
J: TRBJ2-2
CDR3: CASRPGRWTGELFF
DNA: TGTGCCAGCAGACCCGGAAGGTGGACCGGGGAGCTGTTTTTT

size: .
D: .
V: TRBV5-1
J: TRBJ2-2
CDR3: CASRERVDTGELFF
DNA: TGCGCCAGCAGGGAAAGGGTCGACACCGGGGAGCTGTTTTTT

size: .
D: .
V: TRBV24-1
J: TRBJ1-1
CDR3: CATSGFPYTEAFF
DNA: TGTGCCACCAGTGGGTTCCCCTACACTGAAGCTTTCTTT

size: few
D: TRBD1
V: TRBV20-1
J: TRBJ2-5
CDR3: CSAKDRATYNEQYF
DNA: TGCAGTGCTAAGGACAGGGCCACCTACAATGAGCAGTACTTC

size: few
D: .
V: TRBV20-1
J: TRBJ1-6
CDR3: CSARDRQPNSPLHF
DNA: TGCAGTGCTAGAGATCGACAGCCTAATTCACCCCTCCACTTT

size: many
D: .
V: TRBV12-3/TRBV12-4
J: TRBJ2-5
CDR3: CASSLEQGVTQYF
DNA: TGTGCCAGCAGTTTAGAGCAGGGAGTGACCCAGTACTTC

size: few
D: TRBD1
V: TRBV11-2
J: TRBJ2-1
CDR3: CASSLKDRVFF
DNA: TGTGCCAGCAGCTTAAAGGACAGGGTGTTCTTC

size: many
D: .
V: TRBV7-2
J: TRBJ2-7
CDR3: CASSLGGGSRYEQYF
DNA: TGTGCCAGCAGCTTGGGGGGGGGCTCCCGCTACGAGCAGTACTTC

size: .
D: TRBD2
V: TRBV7-8
J: TRBJ2-1
CDR3: CASSPGLAGLSYNEQFF
DNA: TGTGCCAGCAGCCCGGGACTAGCGGGGTTATCTTACAATGAGCAGTTCTTC

size: many
D: .
V: TRBV7-2
J: TRBJ2-7
CDR3: CASSFPGSGQYF
DNA: TGTGCCAGCAGCTTCCCTGGCTCAGGGCAGTACTTC

size: many
D: .
V: TRBV9
J: TRBJ1-1
CDR3: CASSAQGNTEAFF
DNA: TGTGCCAGCAGCGCACAGGGTAACACTGAAGCTTTCTTT

size: few
D: TRBD1
V: TRBV6-6
J: TRBJ1-1
CDR3: CASSYLNRGAFF
DNA: TGTGCCAGTAGTTATTTGAACAGGGGTGCTTTCTTT

size: .
D: .
V: TRBV7-9
J: TRBJ2-5
CDR3: CASSLESKSETQYF
DNA: TGTGCCAGCAGCTTAGAGTCGAAAAGTGAGACCCAGTACTTC

size: many
D: .
V: TRBV14
J: TRBJ2-7
CDR3: CASSQPGPRYEQYF
DNA: TGTGCCAGCAGCCAACCGGGACCAAGGTACGAGCAGTACTTC

size: .
D: TRBD2
V: TRBV20-1
J: TRBJ2-5
CDR3: CSARDLSSGGMRETQYF
DNA: TGCAGTGCTAGAGATCTGTCTAGCGGGGGGATGAGGGAGACCCAGTACTTC

size: few
D: TRBD2
V: TRBV13
J: TRBJ2-3
CDR3: CASSRSGTSGGYTDTQYF
DNA: TGTGCCAGCAGTCGATCCGGGACTAGCGGGGGATACACAGATACGCAGTATTTT

size: few
D: .
V: TRBV27
J: TRBJ1-5
CDR3: CASSRSQGPNQPQHF
DNA: TGTGCCAGCAGTCGTTCCCAAGGCCCTAATCAGCCCCAGCATTTT

size: many
D: .
V: TRBV7-2
J: TRBJ2-1
CDR3: CASSLGSRSYNEQFF
DNA: TGTGCCAGCAGCTTAGGATCACGCTCCTACAATGAGCAGTTCTTC

size: .
D: TRBD1
V: TRBV20-1
J: TRBJ1-5
CDR3: CSARTGASNQPQHF
DNA: TGCAGTGCTAGGACAGGGGCTAGCAATCAGCCCCAGCATTTT

size: many
D: .
V: TRBV3-1
J: TRBJ2-5
CDR3: CASSQENSQETQYF
DNA: TGTGCCAGCAGCCAAGAGAACAGTCAAGAGACCCAGTACTTC

size: few
D: TRBD1
V: TRBV5-1
J: TRBJ1-3
CDR3: CASSLQGAAGNTIYF
DNA: TGCGCCAGCAGCTTGCAGGGGGCGGCTGGAAACACCATATATTTT

size: few
D: TRBD2
V: TRBV29-1
J: TRBJ2-3
CDR3: CSPKGLAGGGTDTQYF
DNA: TGCAGCCCTAAAGGGCTAGCGGGAGGAGGGACAGATACGCAGTATTTT

size: many
D: TRBD1
V: TRBV7-2
J: TRBJ2-5
CDR3: CASSSDGQGLGSKTQYF
DNA: TGTGCCAGCAGCTCCGACGGACAGGGGCTGGGTTCAAAGACCCAGTACTTC

size: many
D: .
V: TRBV5-1
J: TRBJ1-2
CDR3: CASSPGGQGYGYTF
DNA: TGCGCCAGCAGCCCGGGAGGGCAGGGCTATGGCTACACCTTC

size: .
D: TRBD2
V: TRBV2
J: TRBJ2-1
CDR3: CASTGPGTAQASGGAYEQFF
DNA: TGTGCCAGCACGGGACCCGGGACGGCCCAGGCTAGCGGGGGGGCCTATGAGCAGTTCTTC

size: .
D: .
V: TRBV7-2
J: TRBJ1-2
CDR3: CASSVTGRPLGDGYTF
DNA: TGTGCCAGCAGCGTCACGGGACGGCCCTTGGGGGATGGCTACACCTTC

size: many
D: .
V: TRBV18
J: TRBJ1-4
CDR3: CASSRAEKLFF
DNA: TGTGCCAGCTCACGGGCTGAAAAACTGTTTTTT

size: many
D: .
V: TRBV12-3/TRBV12-4
J: TRBJ2-1
CDR3: CASRLGGTDTPRDEQFF
DNA: TGTGCCAGCAGATTAGGGGGGACAGATACGCCCAGGGATGAGCAGTTCTTC

size: many
D: .
V: TRBV5-1
J: TRBJ1-2
CDR3: CASSFQVGNYGYTF
DNA: TGCGCCAGCAGCTTCCAAGTTGGAAACTATGGCTACACCTTC

size: few
D: TRBD2
V: TRBV5-1
J: TRBJ2-3
CDR3: CASSLAPRGAGDTDTQYF
DNA: TGCGCCAGCAGCTTGGCCCCCCGGGGCGCGGGGGACACAGATACGCAGTATTTT

size: .
D: .
V: TRBV7-2
J: TRBJ1-1
CDR3: CASTVQGSGTEAFF
DNA: TGTGCCAGCACCGTTCAGGGGAGTGGCACTGAAGCTTTCTTT

size: few
D: .
V: TRBV12-3/TRBV12-4
J: TRBJ2-2
CDR3: CASSMTGPGELFF
DNA: TGTGCCAGCAGTATGACAGGTCCCGGGGAGCTGTTTTTT

size: .
D: TRBD1
V: TRBV18
J: TRBJ2-1
CDR3: CASSPRDRTYEQFF
DNA: TGTGCCAGCTCACCACGGGACAGAACCTACGAGCAGTTCTTC

size: .
D: .
V: TRBV5-5
J: TRBJ1-2
CDR3: CASSSRAILGYGYTF
DNA: TGTGCCAGCAGCTCGAGAGCCATTCTGGGCTATGGCTACACCTTC

size: few
D: .
V: TRBV19
J: TRBJ1-5
CDR3: CASSIEVSGQPQHF
DNA: TGTGCCAGTAGTATAGAGGTTTCAGGTCAGCCCCAGCATTTT

size: many
D: .
V: TRBV5-1
J: TRBJ2-1
CDR3: CASSLDWVGEQFF
DNA: TGCGCCAGCAGCTTGGACTGGGTTGGTGAGCAGTTCTTC

size: few
D: .
V: TRBV9
J: TRBJ2-4
CDR3: CASSVGVGQSLAKNIQYF
DNA: TGTGCCAGCAGCGTAGGAGTGGGTCAGAGTTTAGCCAAAAACATTCAGTACTTC

size: many
D: .
V: TRBV20-1
J: TRBJ1-5
CDR3: CSARDTPWRSNQPQHF
DNA: TGCAGTGCTAGAGATACCCCGTGGCGTAGCAATCAGCCCCAGCATTTT